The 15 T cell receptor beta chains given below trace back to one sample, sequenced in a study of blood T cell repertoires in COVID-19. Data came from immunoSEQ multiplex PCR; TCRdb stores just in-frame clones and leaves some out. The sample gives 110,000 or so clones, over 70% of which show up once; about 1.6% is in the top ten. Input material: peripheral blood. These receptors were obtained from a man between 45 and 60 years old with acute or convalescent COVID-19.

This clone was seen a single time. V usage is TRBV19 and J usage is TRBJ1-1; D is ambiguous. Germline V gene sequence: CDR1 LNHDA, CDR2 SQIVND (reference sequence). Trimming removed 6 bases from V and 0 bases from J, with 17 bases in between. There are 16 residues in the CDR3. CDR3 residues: CASSRFGRELNTEAFF. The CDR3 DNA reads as TGTGCCAGTAGCCGTTTCGGACGGGAACTGAACACTGAAGCTTTCTTT.

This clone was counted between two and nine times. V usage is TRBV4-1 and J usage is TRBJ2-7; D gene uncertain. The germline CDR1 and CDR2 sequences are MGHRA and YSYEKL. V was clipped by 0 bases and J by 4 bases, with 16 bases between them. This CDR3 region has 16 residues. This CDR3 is CASSQDKPEPAYEQYV. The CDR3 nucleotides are TGCGCCAGCAGCCAAGATAAACCGGAGCCTGCATACGAGCAGTACGTC.

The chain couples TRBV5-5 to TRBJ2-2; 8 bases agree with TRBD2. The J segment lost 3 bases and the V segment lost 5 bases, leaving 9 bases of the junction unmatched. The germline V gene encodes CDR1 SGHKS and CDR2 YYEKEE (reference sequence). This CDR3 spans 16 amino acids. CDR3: CASRIGLAVDTGELFF. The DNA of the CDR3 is TGTGCCAGCAGGATCGGACTAGCAGTGGACACCGGGGAGCTGTTTTTT.

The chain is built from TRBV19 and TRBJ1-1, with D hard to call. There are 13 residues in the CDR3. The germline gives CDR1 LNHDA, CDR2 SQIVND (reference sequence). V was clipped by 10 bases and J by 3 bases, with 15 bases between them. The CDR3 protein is CATSLVRDTEAFF. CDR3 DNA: TGTGCCACTTCACTAGTGAGGGACACTGAAGCTTTCTTT.

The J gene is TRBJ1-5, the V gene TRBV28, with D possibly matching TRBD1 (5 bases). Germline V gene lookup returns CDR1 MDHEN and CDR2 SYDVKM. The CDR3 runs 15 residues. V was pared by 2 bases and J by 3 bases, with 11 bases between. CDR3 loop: CASSLGGGFNQPQHF. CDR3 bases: TGTGCCAGCAGTTTAGGGGGGGGGTTCAATCAGCCCCAGCATTTT.

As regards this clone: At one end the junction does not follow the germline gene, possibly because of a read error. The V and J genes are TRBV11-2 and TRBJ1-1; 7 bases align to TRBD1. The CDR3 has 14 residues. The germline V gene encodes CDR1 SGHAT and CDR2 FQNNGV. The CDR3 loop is CASSPSTTGREAFF. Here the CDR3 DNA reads TGTGCCAGCAGCCCATCGACGACAGGGCGTGAAGCCTTCTTT.

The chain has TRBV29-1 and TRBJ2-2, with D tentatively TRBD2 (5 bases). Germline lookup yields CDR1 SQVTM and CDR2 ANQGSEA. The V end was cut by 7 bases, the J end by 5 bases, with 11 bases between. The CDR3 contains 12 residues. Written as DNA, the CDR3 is TGCAGCGCAAAGACGGGGACCGGGGAGCTGTTTTTT. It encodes CSAKTGTGELFF.

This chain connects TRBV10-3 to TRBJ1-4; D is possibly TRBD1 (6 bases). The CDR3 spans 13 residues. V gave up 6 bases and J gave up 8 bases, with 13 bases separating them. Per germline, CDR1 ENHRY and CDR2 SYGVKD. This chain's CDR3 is CAIRPDRSEKLFF. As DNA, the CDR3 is TGTGCCATCAGGCCCGACAGGTCCGAAAAACTGTTTTTT.

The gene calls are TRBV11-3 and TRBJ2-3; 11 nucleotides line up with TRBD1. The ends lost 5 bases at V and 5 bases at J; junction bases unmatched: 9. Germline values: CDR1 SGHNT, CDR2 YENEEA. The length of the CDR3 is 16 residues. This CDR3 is CASSPRTGGEVDTQYF. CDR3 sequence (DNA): TGTGCCAGCAGCCCCCGGACAGGGGGCGAGGTAGATACGCAGTATTTT.

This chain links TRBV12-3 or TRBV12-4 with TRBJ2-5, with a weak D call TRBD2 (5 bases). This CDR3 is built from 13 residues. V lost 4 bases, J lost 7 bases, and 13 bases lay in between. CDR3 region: CASSSGWPGTQYF. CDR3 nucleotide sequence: TGTGCCAGCAGTTCGGGGTGGCCTGGGACCCAGTACTTC.

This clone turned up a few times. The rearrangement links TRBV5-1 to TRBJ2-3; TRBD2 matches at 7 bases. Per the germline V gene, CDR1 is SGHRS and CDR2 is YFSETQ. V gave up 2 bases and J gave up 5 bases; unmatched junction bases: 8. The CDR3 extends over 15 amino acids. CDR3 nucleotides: TGCGCCAGCAGCTTCCGGGCCGAGCGGGAAGATACGCAGTATTTT. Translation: CASSFRAEREDTQYF.

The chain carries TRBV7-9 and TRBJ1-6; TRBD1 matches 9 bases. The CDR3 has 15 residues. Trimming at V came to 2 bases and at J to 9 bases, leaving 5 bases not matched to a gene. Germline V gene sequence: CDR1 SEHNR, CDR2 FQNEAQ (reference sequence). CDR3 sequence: CASSLLGQGSSPLHF. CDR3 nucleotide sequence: TGTGCCAGCAGCTTACTGGGACAGGGAAGTTCACCCCTCCACTTT.

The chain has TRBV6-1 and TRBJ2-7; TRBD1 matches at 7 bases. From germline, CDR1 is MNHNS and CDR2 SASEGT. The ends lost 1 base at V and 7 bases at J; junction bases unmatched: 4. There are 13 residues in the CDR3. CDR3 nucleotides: TGTGCCAGCAGTGAAGTCAGGGGGAGTGAGCAGTACGTC. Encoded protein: CASSEVRGSEQYV.

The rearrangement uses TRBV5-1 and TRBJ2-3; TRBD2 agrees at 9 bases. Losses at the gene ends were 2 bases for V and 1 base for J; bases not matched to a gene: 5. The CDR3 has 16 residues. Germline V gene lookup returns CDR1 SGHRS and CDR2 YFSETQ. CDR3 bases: TGCGCCAGCAGCTTCCAGCGGGGGGCCGGCACAGATACGCAGTATTTT. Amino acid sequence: CASSFQRGAGTDTQYF.

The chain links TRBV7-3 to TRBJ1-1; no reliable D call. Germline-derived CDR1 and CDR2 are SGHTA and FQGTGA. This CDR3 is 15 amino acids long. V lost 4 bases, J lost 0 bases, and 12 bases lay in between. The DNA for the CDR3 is TGTGCCAGCAGCTCTGGGCCTTTCATGAACACTGAAGCTTTCTTT. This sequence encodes CASSSGPFMNTEAFF.